The 16 T cell receptor beta chains reported below all come from one sample, sequenced in a study of CD8+ T cells in alopecia areata. RNA, once extracted, was reverse transcribed into cDNA for use as the sequencing template. TCRdb's copy holds only in-frame clones and misses some; the assay was immunoSEQ multiplex PCR. The data hold 4,000 to 4,500 clones, with approximately 71% observed a single time. Material: skin. The receptors come from a human donor in good health.

This chain links TRBV6-5 with TRBJ1-5; D ambiguous. Trimming took off 5 bases at V and 3 bases at J, with 14 bases between the two ends. Germline V gives CDR1 MNHEY, CDR2 SVGAGI. The CDR3 has 15 amino acids. This chain's CDR3 is CASSRAPSANQPQHF. The DNA of the CDR3 is TGTGCCAGCAGTAGGGCCCCTTCAGCCAATCAGCCCCAGCATTTT.

This clone was observed a few times. The V call is TRBV6-5, the J call TRBJ2-2; possibly TRBD2 for D (6 bases). The CDR3 is 12 amino acids. V lost 10 bases to trimming and J lost 5 bases, with 11 bases between them. Germline V gives CDR1 MNHEY, CDR2 SVGAGI. CDR3 amino acids: CATGRNTGELFF. CDR3 sequence (DNA): TGTGCCACGGGGAGGAATACCGGGGAGCTGTTTTTT.

The rearrangement uses TRBV5-1 and TRBJ2-1; D may match TRBD1 or TRBD2 (5 bases each). V lost 3 bases and J lost 9, with 19 bases in between. The CDR3 consists of 15 residues. CDR1 SGHRS and CDR2 YFSETQ come from the germline V gene. The CDR3 nucleotides read TGCGCCAGCAGCTATTATCCAGGGCGGGCCGGTGAGCAGTTCTTC. Its translation: CASSYYPGRAGEQFF.

The chain links TRBV14 to TRBJ1-2, with D possibly being TRBD1 (5 bases). Germline V gives CDR1 SGHDN, CDR2 FVKESK. The CDR3 is made up of 13 amino acids. V dropped 4 bases and J dropped 3 bases, with 9 bases sitting between them. In nucleotides, the CDR3 is TGTGCCAGCAGCCGCAGGGCGGACTATGGCTACACCTTC. This gives the protein CASSRRADYGYTF.

This clone is large within its sample. This rearrangement joins TRBV7-9 to TRBJ2-1; TRBD2 matches at 8 bases. Germline V gives CDR1 SEHNR, CDR2 FQNEAQ (reference sequence). The V gene end was trimmed by 5 bases and the J gene end by 6 bases; junction bases not matched to a gene: 15. The CDR3 is made up of 17 amino acids. CDR3 DNA: TGTGCCAGCAGCCAACCATGGGGGACTAGTTCCCCCAATGAGCAGTTCTTC. Translated: CASSQPWGTSSPNEQFF. The entire variable domain, with the rest obtained from reference TRBV7-9 and TRBJ2-1, is as follows: DTGVSQNPRHKITKRGQNVTFRCDPISEHNRLYWYRQTLGQGPEFLTYFQNEAQLEKSRLLSDRFSAERPKGSFSTLEIQRTEQGDSAMYLCASSQPWGTSSPNEQFFGPGTRLTVL.

This clone was picked up one time. This chain uses TRBV28 with TRBJ2-7, with 8 bases that match TRBD2. Germline trimming cut 0 bases from V and 7 bases from J; bases unmatched to any gene: 14. Germline V CDR1 and CDR2: MDHEN, SYDVKM. The CDR3 totals 17 residues. The CDR3 DNA is TGTGCCAGCAGTTTATGGAGCCTAGCGGGTGGTCCGGGGGAGCAGTACTTC. Protein product: CASSLWSLAGGPGEQYF.

V and J are TRBV7-9 and TRBJ2-2; D not resolved. V lost 2 bases and J 8 bases, leaving 6 bases between the germline ends. CDR1 is SEHNR and CDR2 is FQNEAQ in the germline V gene (reference sequence). The CDR3 is 12 amino acids. CDR3 region: CASSLRAGELFF. CDR3 nucleotides: TGTGCCAGCAGCTTACGTGCGGGGGAGCTGTTTTTT.

This clone was counted a few times. V and J are TRBV27 and TRBJ2-1; 10 bases match TRBD2. This CDR3 is built from 17 residues. J gave up 7 bases and V 4 bases, and 13 bases lay outside the gene matches. Germline V gives CDR1 MNHEY, CDR2 SMNVEV (reference sequence). The CDR3: CASSSYEPSGRGNEQFF. For the CDR3, the DNA is TGTGCCAGCAGTTCCTATGAACCTAGCGGGAGAGGGAATGAGCAGTTCTTC.

The chain links TRBV2 to TRBJ2-5; D ambiguous. The CDR3 is made up of 13 amino acids. The V gene's germline CDR1 is SNHLY and CDR2 FYNNEI. The germline V and J ends were trimmed by 4 bases and 5 bases, with 11 bases remaining between them. The DNA of the CDR3 is TGTGCCAGCAGTGCCAGCCCAAAGGAGACCCAGTACTTC. It yields the protein CASSASPKETQYF.

This clone was detected only once. The V call is TRBV15, the J call TRBJ2-5; 9 bases are shared with TRBD1. J gave up 5 bases and V 2 bases, and 9 bases lay outside the gene matches. CDR1 is LNHNV and CDR2 is YYDKDF in the germline V gene (reference sequence). CDR3 length: 16 residues. Written as DNA, the CDR3 is TGTGCCACCAGCAGAACGGACAGGGGTCGAGGGGAGACCCAGTACTTC. It translates to CATSRTDRGRGETQYF.

This sequence joins TRBV7-9 and TRBJ2-4, with no clear D. CDR3 size: 15 residues. The germline V gene encodes CDR1 SEHNR and CDR2 FQNEAQ (reference sequence). The V end was cut by 5 bases, the J end by 0 bases, with 11 bases between. DNA for the CDR3: TGTGCCAGCAGCCTACAAGAGCTAGCCAAAAACATTCAGTACTTC. It codes for CASSLQELAKNIQYF. Full variable domain (rest looked up from reference TRBV7-9 and TRBJ2-4): DTGVSQNPRHKITKRGQNVTFRCDPISEHNRLYWYRQTLGQGPEFLTYFQNEAQLEKSRLLSDRFSAERPKGSFSTLEIQRTEQGDSAMYLCASSLQELAKNIQYFGAGTRLSVL.

The chain carries TRBV7-2 and TRBJ2-2; 7 bases are a match to TRBD2. V lost 1 base to trimming and J lost 3 bases; unmatched junction nucleotides: 8. The CDR3 runs 17 residues. CDR1 is SGHTA and CDR2 is FQGNSA in the germline V gene. CDR3 DNA: TGTGCCAGCAGCTTAGGCTTTGCGGGAGTTTACACCGGGGAGCTGTTTTTT. It translates to CASSLGFAGVYTGELFF.

This rearrangement joins TRBV27 to TRBJ2-7; D is uncertain. The CDR3 spans 19 residues. The germline V gene has CDR1 MNHEY and CDR2 SMNVEV (reference sequence). The ends were cut back, 2 bases at V and 0 bases at J, with 23 bases in the middle. DNA for the CDR3: TGTGCCAGCAGTTTAAGGACCCCATTAGACCGAAGGAGCTCCTACGAGCAGTACTTC. Encoded protein: CASSLRTPLDRRSSYEQYF.

The CDR3 DNA follows: TGTGCCAGCAGTTACCGCGGGCAATACGAGCAGTACTTC. Its translation is CASSYRGQYEQYF. This chain joins TRBV6-5 and TRBJ2-7; TRBD2 is a possible D gene (5 bases). CDR1 is MNHEY, CDR2 SVGAGI, per germline. The germline V and J ends were trimmed by 2 bases and 4 bases, with 9 bases remaining between them. This CDR3 is built from 13 residues.

This clone was found once. The chain couples TRBV7-9 to TRBJ2-7; D gene ambiguous. Germline CDR1 SEHNR, CDR2 FQNEAQ (reference sequence). Deletions cut 1 base from V and 5 bases from J, with 6 bases between. The CDR3 has 12 residues. CDR3: CASSLEFHEQYF. In DNA, the CDR3 is TGTGCCAGCAGCTTAGAATTCCACGAGCAGTACTTC.

This chain uses TRBV10-3 with TRBJ2-5; 10 bases match TRBD1. Germline lookup yields CDR1 ENHRY and CDR2 SYGVKD. Trimming took 2 bases from V and 1 from J; bases not matched to a gene: 1. The CDR3 loop spans 15 amino acids. In DNA form, the CDR3 reads TGTGCCATCAGTGAGGACAGGGGGCTCCAAGAGACCCAGTACTTC. It yields the protein CAISEDRGLQETQYF.